The rows below give T cell receptor beta chains drawn from one sample of a study of identifying expanded T cells in peripheral blood. Generated by immunoSEQ multiplex PCR, the TCRdb table keeps only in-frame clones and is missing some. This sample carries under 90,000 clones, 89% of them seen once, and the ten largest clones take 2.5% to 3.5%. Sequencing was carried out using blood. The receptors were sampled from a person aged 18 to 75 in good health. Each CDR3 is given with its conserved first and last residue. The D gene is left open where the match is weak. A clone size is listed for some rows: how often the clone was seen (once, few, many), or a class if it is expanded.

TRBV18	NA	TRBD2	TRBJ2-1	TGTGCCAGCTCCCCTTTTTCGCGGGAGGTTAGCGATGAGCAGTTCTTC	CASSPFSREVSDEQFF
TRBV7-9	many	TRBD1	TRBJ1-6	TGTGCCAGCAGCCCAGACAGGGGATTAGGGGCCAATTCACCCCTCCACTTT	CASSPDRGLGANSPLHF
TRBV7-2	NA	TRBD2	TRBJ2-1	TGTGCCAGCAGCCGAAAGACTAGCGGGGGTTACAATGAGCAGTTCTTC	CASSRKTSGGYNEQFF
TRBV4-3	NA	NA	TRBJ2-7	TGCGCCAGCAGCCAAGAGGGGGGTCCCTACGAGCAGTACTTC	CASSQEGGPYEQYF
TRBV7-2	NA	NA	TRBJ2-5	TGTGCCAGCAGCCCTCAAGAGACCCAGTACTTC	CASSPQETQYF
TRBV10-3	NA	TRBD1	TRBJ2-7	TGTGCCATCAGTGAGTCGGACAGGGGAACCTACGAGCAGTACTTC	CAISESDRGTYEQYF
TRBV19	NA	NA	TRBJ2-2	TGTGCCAGTACCCCAATTCGGACTATAAACACCGGGGAGCTGTTTTTT	CASTPIRTINTGELFF
TRBV27	NA	TRBD1	TRBJ1-2	TGTGCCAGCAGTTTTCTCCCGTTAGACAGGGGGCGTTTACTTGGCTACACCTTC	CASSFLPLDRGRLLGYTF
TRBV6-6	NA	NA	TRBJ2-7	TGTGCCAGCAGTAAGGGACGGTCGCAGTACTTC	CASSKGRSQYF
TRBV27	NA	TRBD1	TRBJ2-7	TGTGCCAGCAGCAGCGGGACAGGGGGCTTTTACGAGCAGTACTTC	CASSSGTGGFYEQYF
TRBV30	NA	TRBD1	TRBJ1-2	TGTGCCCGCGCCAACGACAGGGTTAATAGGGATGGCTACACCTTC	CARANDRVNRDGYTF
TRBV7-1	NA	NA	TRBJ2-7	TGTGCCAGCGGCACCGGACAGACCTACGAGCTGTACTTC	CASGTGQTYELYF
TRBV7-3	NA	TRBD1	TRBJ2-1	TGTGCCAGCAGCTTAATAGGGGGCGGGCGAGGTGAGCAGTTCTTC	CASSLIGGGRGEQFF
TRBV9	NA	NA	TRBJ2-7	TGTGCCAGCAGCGTAGATGGGGGACCCTACGAGCAGTACTTC	CASSVDGGPYEQYF
TRBV15	NA	NA	TRBJ2-7	TGTGCCACCAGCAGGACCGGGACGGAGAAATACGAGCAGTACTTC	CATSRTGTEKYEQYF
TRBV18	NA	NA	TRBJ1-5	TGTGCCAGCTCATACCAGGGTGTAGGACAGCCCCAGCATTTT	CASSYQGVGQPQHF
TRBV19	NA	NA	TRBJ2-6	TGTGCCAGTAGTAAGAAGGTCTCGGGGGCCAACGTCCTGACTTTC	CASSKKVSGANVLTF
TRBV19	NA	TRBD2	TRBJ2-3	TGTGCCAGTAGTATCCAGCGGGGGGAAGATACGCAGTATTTT	CASSIQRGEDTQYF
TRBV28	NA	TRBD2	TRBJ2-5	TGTGCCAGCAGTAGTAGCGGGAGGGGGGGAGAGACCCAGTACTTC	CASSSSGRGGETQYF
TRBV2	NA	NA	TRBJ2-7	TGTGCCAGCAGTGAAGGGGGCGGCAATTCCTCCTACGAGCAGTACTTC	CASSEGGGNSSYEQYF
TRBV5-4	NA	NA	TRBJ1-3	TGTGCCAGCAGCAAAGGGACGGAAGGAAACACCATATATTTT	CASSKGTEGNTIYF
TRBV5-8	NA	NA	TRBJ2-5	TGTGCCAGCAGGGGGGGCGGGGAGACCCAGTACTTC	CASRGGGETQYF
TRBV5-1	NA	TRBD1	TRBJ1-1	TGCGCCAGCAGCTGGGGACAGGGTGGAATGAACACTGAAGCTTTCTTT	CASSWGQGGMNTEAFF
TRBV7-6	once	NA	TRBJ2-3	TGTGCCAGCAGCTTAGCGGGACCAGATACGCAGTATTTT	CASSLAGPDTQYF
TRBV7-8	NA	NA	TRBJ2-7	TGTGCCAGCAGCTTAGGAATTTCCTACGAGCAGTACTTC	CASSLGISYEQYF
TRBV6-6	few	NA	TRBJ2-7	TGTGCCAGCAGCCAGTCCCAGCAGGTCTACGAGCAGTACTTC	CASSQSQQVYEQYF
TRBV2	NA	TRBD1	TRBJ2-2	TGTGCCAGCAGTGTAGGACAGGGGGCGTACACCGGGGAGCTGTTTTTT	CASSVGQGAYTGELFF
TRBV5-1	NA	NA	TRBJ2-1	TGCGCCAGCAGCTTAACTGGACAGAACTACAATGAGCAGTTCTTC	CASSLTGQNYNEQFF
TRBV19	NA	NA	TRBJ1-1	TGTGCCAGTAGTATAGATCGGACGAACACTGAAGCTTTCTTT	CASSIDRTNTEAFF
TRBV28	NA	TRBD2	TRBJ2-3	TGTGCCAGCAGAGAGATGGCGGGAGGGACAGATACGCAGTATTTT	CASREMAGGTDTQYF
TRBV6-1	few	TRBD1	TRBJ2-7	TGTGCCAGCATCTTCGACAGGGGGCTCGGGGAGCAGTACTTC	CASIFDRGLGEQYF
TRBV9	NA	TRBD2	TRBJ2-3	TGTGCCAGCAGCGTAGGCGGGGGTATAGATCGGGATACGCAGTATTTT	CASSVGGGIDRDTQYF
TRBV11-2	once	TRBD2	TRBJ2-7	TGTGCCAGCAGCCCGGCCAGCGGGAGGAACGAGCAGTACTTC	CASSPASGRNEQYF
TRBV5-3	NA	NA	TRBJ2-5	TGTGCCAGAAGCTTGAGGGCCCAAGAGACCCAGTACTTC	CARSLRAQETQYF
TRBV25-1	NA	TRBD2	TRBJ2-1	TGTGCCAGCAGTGAACTAGCGGGAGGCCTTGAGCAGTTCTTC	CASSELAGGLEQFF
TRBV7-6	NA	TRBD1	TRBJ2-7	TGTGCCAGCAGCCATGAATCCGGGACAGGGCGAGAGGGGCTCCTAAGCTACGAGCAGTACTTC	CASSHESGTGREGLLSYEQYF
TRBV2	NA	NA	TRBJ1-3	TGTGCCAACCGTACCGTACAGAGACTCTCTGGAAACACCATATATTTT	CANRTVQRLSGNTIYF
TRBV5-5	NA	TRBD1	TRBJ2-1	TGTGCCAGCAGCTTGGTAGACAGGGCTGAGCAGTTCTTC	CASSLVDRAEQFF
TRBV2	once	TRBD1	TRBJ2-7	TGTGCCAGCAGTACGGGACAGCCCTACGAGCAGTACTTC	CASSTGQPYEQYF
TRBV10-3	NA	NA	TRBJ2-1	TGTGCCATCAGTGATCGAGGAGTAAATGAGCAGTTCTTC	CAISDRGVNEQFF
TRBV27	once	NA	TRBJ1-5	TGTGCCAGCAGTTTGTTGGGGCTTAATCAGCCCCAGCATTTT	CASSLLGLNQPQHF
TRBV28	NA	TRBD1	TRBJ2-2	TGTGCCAGCCTCCTGGGGGGACAGGGTAACACCGGGGAGCTGTTTTTT	CASLLGGQGNTGELFF
TRBV19	few	NA	TRBJ1-5	TGTGCCAGTAGTAGACACGGACAGCGCAATCAGCCCCAGCATTTT	CASSRHGQRNQPQHF
TRBV28	NA	NA	TRBJ1-1	TGTGCCAGCAGTTTATTTGGGCGGCGGACTGAAGCTTTCTTT	CASSLFGRRTEAFF